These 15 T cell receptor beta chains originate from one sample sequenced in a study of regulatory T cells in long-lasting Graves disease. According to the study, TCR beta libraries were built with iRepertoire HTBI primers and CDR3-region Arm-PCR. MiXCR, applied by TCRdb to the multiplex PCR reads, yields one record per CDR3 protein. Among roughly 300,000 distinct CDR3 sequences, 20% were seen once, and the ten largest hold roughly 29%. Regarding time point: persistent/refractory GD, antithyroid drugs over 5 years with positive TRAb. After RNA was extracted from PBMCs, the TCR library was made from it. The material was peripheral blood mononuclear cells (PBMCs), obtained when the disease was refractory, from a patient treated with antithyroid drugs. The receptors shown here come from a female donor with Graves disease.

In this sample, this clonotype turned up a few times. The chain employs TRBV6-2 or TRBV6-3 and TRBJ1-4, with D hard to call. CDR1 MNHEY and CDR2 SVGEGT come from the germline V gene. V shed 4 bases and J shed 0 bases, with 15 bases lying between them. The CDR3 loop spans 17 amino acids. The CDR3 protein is CASSSGRLHATNEKLFF. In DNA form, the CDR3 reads TGTGCCAGCAGTTCCGGTAGGCTCCATGCAACTAATGAAAAACTGTTTTTT.

The CDR3 DNA follows: TGTGCCAGCAGCTTAGATAATGGAAACACCATATATTTT. It encodes CASSLDNGNTIYF. This rearrangement joins TRBV7-4 to TRBJ1-3, with D uncertain. V lost 1 base and J lost 3, with 4 bases in between. CDR1 and CDR2 from the germline V gene are SGHVT and SQSDAQ. There are 13 residues in the CDR3. The complete variable domain, with remaining parts taken from reference TRBV7-4 and TRBJ1-3, reads GAGVSQSPRYKVAKRGRDVALRCDSISGHVTLYWYRQTLGQGSEVLTYSQSDAQRDKSGRPSGRFSAERPERSVSTLKIQRTEQGDSAVYLCASSLDNGNTIYFGEGSWLTVV.

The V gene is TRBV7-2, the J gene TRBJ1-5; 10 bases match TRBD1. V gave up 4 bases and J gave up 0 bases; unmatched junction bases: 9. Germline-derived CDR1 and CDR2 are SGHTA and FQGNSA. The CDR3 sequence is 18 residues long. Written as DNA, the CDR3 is TGTGCCAGCAGCTCACCAGGACAGGGGGTATATAGCAATCAGCCCCAGCATTTT. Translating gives CASSSPGQGVYSNQPQHF.

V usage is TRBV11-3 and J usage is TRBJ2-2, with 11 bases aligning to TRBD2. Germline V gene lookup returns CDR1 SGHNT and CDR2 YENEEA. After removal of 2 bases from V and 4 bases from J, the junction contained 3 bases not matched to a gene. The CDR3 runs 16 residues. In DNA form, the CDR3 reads TGTGCCAGCAGCTTAACTAGCGGGAGTAGCACCGGGGAGCTGTTTTTT. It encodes CASSLTSGSSTGELFF.

CDR3 sequence (DNA): TGTGCCAGCAGTTTAACGAGCGGGGGGGCCTTTCCGGGGCAGTACTTC. Translation gives CASSLTSGGAFPGQYF. The J gene is TRBJ2-7, the V gene TRBV12-3 or TRBV12-4; 10 bases match TRBD2. V was pared by 2 bases and J by 9 bases, with 13 bases of the junction left unmatched. This CDR3 is 16 amino acids long.

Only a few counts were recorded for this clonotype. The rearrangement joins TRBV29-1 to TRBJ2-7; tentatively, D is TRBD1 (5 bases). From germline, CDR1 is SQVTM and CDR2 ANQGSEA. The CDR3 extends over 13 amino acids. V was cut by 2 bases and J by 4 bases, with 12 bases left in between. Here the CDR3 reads CSVEQGAPYEQYF. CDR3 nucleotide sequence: TGCAGCGTTGAACAGGGTGCCCCTTACGAGCAGTACTTC.

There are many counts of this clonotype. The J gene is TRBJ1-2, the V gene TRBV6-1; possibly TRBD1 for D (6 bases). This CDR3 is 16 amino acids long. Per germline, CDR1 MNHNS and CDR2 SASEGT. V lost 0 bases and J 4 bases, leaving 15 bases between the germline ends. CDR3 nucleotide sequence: TGTGCCAGCAGTGAAGCGCTACAGGGAGCGGTCTATGGCTACACCTTC. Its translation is CASSEALQGAVYGYTF.

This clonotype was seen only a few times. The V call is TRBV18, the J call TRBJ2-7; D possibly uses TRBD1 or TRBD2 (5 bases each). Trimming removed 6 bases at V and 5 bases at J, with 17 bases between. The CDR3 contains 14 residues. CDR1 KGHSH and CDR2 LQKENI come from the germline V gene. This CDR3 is CASSLRGEIHEQYF. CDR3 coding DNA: TGTGCCAGCTCCCTCAGAGGGGAAATCCACGAGCAGTACTTC.

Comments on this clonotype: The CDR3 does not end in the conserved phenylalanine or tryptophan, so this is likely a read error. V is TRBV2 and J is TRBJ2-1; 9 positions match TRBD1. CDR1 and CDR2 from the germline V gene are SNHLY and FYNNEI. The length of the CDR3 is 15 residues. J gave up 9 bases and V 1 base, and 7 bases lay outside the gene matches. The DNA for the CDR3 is TGTGCCAGCAGTGAAGGGGACAGGGTTAGGCCTGAGCAGTTCTCC. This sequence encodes CASSEGDRVRPEQFS.

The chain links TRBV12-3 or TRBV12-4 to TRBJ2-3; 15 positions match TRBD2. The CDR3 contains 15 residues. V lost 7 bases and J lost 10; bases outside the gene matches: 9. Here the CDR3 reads CASNLGLAGGRAQYF. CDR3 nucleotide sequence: TGTGCCAGCAACCTGGGACTAGCGGGAGGTCGAGCGCAGTATTTT.

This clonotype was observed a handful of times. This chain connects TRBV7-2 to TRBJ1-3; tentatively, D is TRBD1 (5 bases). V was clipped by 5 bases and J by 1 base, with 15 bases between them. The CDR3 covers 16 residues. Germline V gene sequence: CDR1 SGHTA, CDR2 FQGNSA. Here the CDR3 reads CASSPGRDLSGNTIYF. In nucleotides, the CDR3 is TGTGCCAGCAGCCCCGGCAGGGACCTATCTGGAAACACCATATATTTT.

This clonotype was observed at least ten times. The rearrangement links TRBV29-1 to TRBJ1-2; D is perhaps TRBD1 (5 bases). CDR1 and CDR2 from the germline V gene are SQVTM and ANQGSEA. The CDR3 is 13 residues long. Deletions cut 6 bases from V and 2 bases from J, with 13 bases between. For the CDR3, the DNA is TGCAGCGTGGCGGGACGGGTGAACTATGGCTACACCTTC. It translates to CSVAGRVNYGYTF.

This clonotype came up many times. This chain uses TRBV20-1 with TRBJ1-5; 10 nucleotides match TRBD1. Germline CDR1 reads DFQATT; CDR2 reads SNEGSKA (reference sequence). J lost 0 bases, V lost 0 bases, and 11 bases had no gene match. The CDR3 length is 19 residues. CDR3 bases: TGCAGTGCTAGAGATCTGGGACAGGGGCGGGGGGATAGCAATCAGCCCCAGCATTTT. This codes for CSARDLGQGRGDSNQPQHF.

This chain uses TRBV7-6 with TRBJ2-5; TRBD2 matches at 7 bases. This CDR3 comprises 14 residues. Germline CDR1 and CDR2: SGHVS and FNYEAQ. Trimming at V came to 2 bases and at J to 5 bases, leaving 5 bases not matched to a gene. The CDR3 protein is CASSLLGGTETQYF. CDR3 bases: TGTGCCAGCAGCTTACTGGGGGGGACGGAGACCCAGTACTTC.

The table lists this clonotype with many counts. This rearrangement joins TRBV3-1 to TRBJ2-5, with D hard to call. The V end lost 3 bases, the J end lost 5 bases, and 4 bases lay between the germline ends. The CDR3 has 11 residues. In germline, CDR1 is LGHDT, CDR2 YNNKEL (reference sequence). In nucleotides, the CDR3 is TGTGCCAGCAGCCAGCTGGAGACCCAGTACTTC. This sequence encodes CASSQLETQYF.